These 17 T cell receptor beta chains originate from one sample sequenced in a study of blood T cell repertoires in COVID-19. Here immunoSEQ multiplex PCR was the method, and the copy in TCRdb shows in-frame clones only, minus some. The table lists 95,000 to 110,000 clones, 89% of them singletons. The sequenced sample consisted of peripheral blood. Source of these receptors: a woman older than 75 in a cohort sampled during active COVID-19.

The rearrangement joins TRBV12-5 to TRBJ1-1; a possible D gene is TRBD1 (5 bases). The V end lost 1 base, the J end lost 1 base, and 7 bases lay between the germline ends. Germline V CDR1 and CDR2: LGHNT, FRNRAP. This CDR3 is built from 14 residues. The CDR3 here is CASGLDQGNTEAFF. In DNA form, the CDR3 reads TGTGCTAGTGGTTTGGATCAGGGGAACACTGAAGCTTTCTTT. Looking up the rest from reference TRBV12-5 and TRBJ1-1 gives the full variable domain: DARVTQTPRHKVTEMGQEVTMRCQPILGHNTVFWYRQTMMQGLELLAYFRNRAPLDDSGMPKDRFSAEMPDATLATLKIQPSEPRDSAVYFCASGLDQGNTEAFFGQGTRLTVV.

V gene TRBV28 combines with J gene TRBJ1-5, with 12 bases lining up with TRBD1. Germline CDR1 is MDHEN and CDR2 is SYDVKM. CDR3 length: 18 amino acids. With V trimmed by 4 bases and J by 6 bases, 13 bases remained unmatched. CDR3 sequence: CASSSGPGTGGRVQPQHF. The DNA for the CDR3 is TGTGCCAGCAGTTCCGGTCCCGGGACAGGGGGCAGGGTTCAGCCCCAGCATTTT.

The chain is built from TRBV7-9 and TRBJ1-1, with TRBD1 matching over 11 bases. The CDR3 has 16 residues. V lost 4 bases to trimming and J lost 4 bases; unmatched junction nucleotides: 8. CDR1 is SEHNR and CDR2 is FQNEAQ in the germline V gene (reference sequence). The CDR3 DNA is TGTGCCAGCAGCTGGGACAGGGGGTATGGGGGCACTGAAGCTTTCTTT. It yields the protein CASSWDRGYGGTEAFF.

The CDR3 DNA sequence: TGTGCCAGCAGCGGGCGACTAGCGGCACAAGAGACCCAGTACTTC. Its protein product is CASSGRLAAQETQYF. V and J are TRBV9 and TRBJ2-5; 9 bases fit TRBD2. V gave up 3 bases and J gave up 2 bases; unmatched junction bases: 5. This CDR3 has 15 amino acids. In germline, CDR1 is SGDLS, CDR2 YYNGEE.

The J gene is TRBJ2-3, the V gene TRBV24-1; D is perhaps TRBD2 (6 bases). CDR1 and CDR2 from the germline V gene are KGHDR and SFDVKD. The CDR3 has 16 residues. V was shortened by 4 bases and J by 6 bases, with 19 bases between the two germline ends. DNA for the CDR3: TGTGCCACCAGTGAACCGGCGGGATACGAGCCTGATACGCAGTATTTT. Its protein is CATSEPAGYEPDTQYF.

This chain connects TRBV19 to TRBJ1-5; 8 bases align to TRBD1. Germline V gene lookup returns CDR1 LNHDA and CDR2 SQIVND (reference sequence). Trimming took 8 bases from V and 4 from J; bases not matched to a gene: 7. The CDR3 has 14 residues. In DNA form, the CDR3 reads TGTGCCAGTCACAGGGGGGGCAGAAATCAGCCCCAGCATTTT. This sequence encodes CASHRGGRNQPQHF.

CDR3 in amino acids: CASSLVPGLAAYEQYF. The CDR3 DNA reads as TGTGCCAGCAGCTTAGTCCCGGGACTAGCGGCTTACGAGCAGTACTTC. The rearrangement uses TRBV7-2 and TRBJ2-7; 11 nucleotides match TRBD2. The CDR3 extends over 16 amino acids. Germline CDR1 reads SGHTA; CDR2 reads FQGNSA. The V gene end was trimmed by 1 base and the J gene end by 4 bases; junction bases not matched to a gene: 6.

The chain employs TRBV11-2 and TRBJ2-1; 11 bases line up with TRBD2. Germline V gene data show CDR1 as SGHAT and CDR2 as FQNNGV. V was pared by 4 bases and J by 7 bases, with 6 bases of the junction left unmatched. The CDR3 has 15 residues. CDR3: CASSSTSGSRNEQFF. CDR3 nucleotides: TGTGCCAGCAGCTCCACTAGCGGGAGTAGAAATGAGCAGTTCTTC.

The chain uses TRBV2 and TRBJ1-2; D might be TRBD1 (5 bases). Trimming took 7 bases from V and 8 from J, leaving 14 bases between them. CDR1 and CDR2 from the germline V gene are SNHLY and FYNNEI. The CDR3 sequence is 12 residues long. CDR3 nucleotide sequence: TGTGCCAGCACGGGGGATGGGGTGGGCTACACCTTC. Translating it yields CASTGDGVGYTF.

CDR3 residues: CASSPAGGLNTEAFF. CDR3 nucleotides: TGCGCCAGCAGCCCGGCAGGGGGCCTGAACACTGAAGCTTTCTTT. This chain links TRBV10-2 with TRBJ1-1, with 8 positions matching TRBD1. Per germline, CDR1 WSHSY and CDR2 SAAADI. The CDR3 runs 15 residues. The J segment lost 0 bases and the V segment lost 6 bases, leaving 6 bases of the junction unmatched.

The DNA of the CDR3 is TGCGCCAGCAGCTTGAGAACGGCGGGAGGGAATAATGAGCAGTTCTTC. This codes for CASSLRTAGGNNEQFF. The V gene is TRBV5-1, the J gene TRBJ2-1; 9 nucleotides match TRBD2. V lost 1 base and J lost 7; bases outside the gene matches: 9. Germline V gene lookup returns CDR1 SGHRS and CDR2 YFSETQ. The CDR3 is made up of 16 amino acids.

The gene calls are TRBV6-5 and TRBJ2-3, with a weak D call TRBD2 (5 bases). The ends were cut back, 6 bases at V and 2 bases at J, with 15 bases in the middle. Germline lookup yields CDR1 MNHEY and CDR2 SVGAGI. This CDR3 region has 15 residues. CDR3 sequence reads: CASSDQERPTDTQYF. CDR3 sequence (DNA): TGTGCCAGCAGCGACCAAGAGCGGCCCACAGATACGCAGTATTTT.

The J gene is TRBJ1-1, the V gene TRBV6-5; 7 nucleotides match TRBD1. Germline CDR1 MNHEY, CDR2 SVGAGI. The CDR3 runs 12 residues. V dropped 2 bases and J dropped 9; count of bases not matched to a gene: 3. The chain's CDR3 is CASSYPGQKAFF. CDR3 in DNA: TGTGCCAGCAGTTACCCGGGACAGAAAGCTTTCTTT.

This chain connects TRBV4-1 to TRBJ1-5; D is ambiguous. Germline CDR1 is MGHRA and CDR2 is YSYEKL. V was shortened by 4 bases and J by 7 bases, with 14 bases between the two germline ends. This CDR3 has 14 amino acids. Here the CDR3 reads CASSPHWPGQPQHF. DNA for the CDR3: TGCGCCAGCAGCCCCCACTGGCCCGGGCAGCCCCAGCATTTT.

This chain uses TRBV5-1 with TRBJ2-7; no clear D. The V gene lost 1 base and the J gene lost 1 base, with 6 bases spanning the gap. CDR1 is SGHRS, CDR2 YFSETQ, per germline. The CDR3 length is 13 residues. In DNA, the CDR3 is TGCGCCAGCAGCTTGCAACAGTCCTACGAGCAGTACTTC. This sequence encodes CASSLQQSYEQYF.

This clone was observed a single time. V usage is TRBV29-1 and J usage is TRBJ1-2, with D unclear. This CDR3 has 11 residues. Germline V CDR1 and CDR2: SQVTM, ANQGSEA. V lost 5 bases to trimming and J lost 6 bases, with 10 bases between them. The CDR3 DNA is TGCAGCGTTTTCAACGCGAATGGCTACACCTTC. It codes for CSVFNANGYTF.

V usage is TRBV7-9 and J usage is TRBJ1-5; 8 positions match TRBD1. The CDR3 has 16 residues. With 4 bases clipped from V and 0 bases from J, the junction kept 5 bases outside the gene matches. Germline V gives CDR1 SEHNR, CDR2 FQNEAQ (reference sequence). The CDR3 loop is CASSSGQGDSNQPQHF. As DNA, the CDR3 is TGTGCCAGCAGCTCCGGACAGGGAGATAGCAATCAGCCCCAGCATTTT.